A single sample is the source of the 7 T cell receptor beta chains below, sequenced in a study of OX40 agonist ivuxolimab in advanced cancers. The data were produced by immunoSEQ multiplex PCR, yet TCRdb's version contains in-frame clones alone and is incomplete. The sample carries some 86,000 clones, about nine tenths recorded once. The source material was CD4+ or CD8+ T cells sorted from blood, sampled in a trial of the OX40 agonist ivuxolimab. Every receptor here comes from an adult with an advanced solid tumor such as melanoma, head and neck, liver or kidney cancer.

The V and J genes are TRBV10-3 and TRBJ1-6, with D possibly matching TRBD1 (5 bases). V lost 3 bases to trimming and J lost 6 bases, with 15 bases between them. Germline V gene data show CDR1 as ENHRY and CDR2 as SYGVKD. The CDR3 spans 16 residues. CDR3 residues: CAISEFGAGANSPLHF. The CDR3 region has the DNA TGTGCCATCAGTGAATTTGGGGCAGGCGCTAATTCACCCCTCCACTTT.

The V and J genes are TRBV28 and TRBJ1-6, with 7 bases lining up with TRBD1. The CDR3 sequence is 14 residues long. V shed 6 bases and J 9 bases; nucleotides not matched to a gene: 8. CDR1 is MDHEN and CDR2 is SYDVKM in the germline V gene. The CDR3 reads CASRKGQGGSPLHF. CDR3 bases: TGTGCCAGCAGGAAAGGGCAGGGGGGTTCACCCCTCCACTTT.

The V and J genes are TRBV7-2 and TRBJ1-6; unclear D gene. Trimming took off 2 bases at V and 8 bases at J, with 4 bases between the two ends. The CDR3 totals 12 residues. Germline V gene data show CDR1 as SGHTA and CDR2 as FQGNSA. The CDR3 protein is CASSLLYSPLHF. CDR3 sequence (DNA): TGTGCCAGCAGCTTATTGTATTCACCCCTCCACTTT.

The chain combines TRBV2 with TRBJ2-1; the match to TRBD2 covers 9 bases. Per the germline V gene, CDR1 is SNHLY and CDR2 is FYNNEI. After removal of 7 bases from V and 0 bases from J, the junction contained 4 bases not matched to a gene. This CDR3 region has 15 residues. Here the CDR3 reads CASKRGESSYNEQFF. In DNA, the CDR3 is TGTGCCAGCAAGCGGGGGGAGAGCTCCTACAATGAGCAGTTCTTC.

The V gene is TRBV5-1, the J gene TRBJ1-6, with unresolved D. The germline V gene encodes CDR1 SGHRS and CDR2 YFSETQ. This CDR3 spans 15 amino acids. With 0 bases removed from V and 7 bases from J, the gap between germline ends came to 11 bases. Written as DNA, the CDR3 is TGCGCCAGCAGCTTGGGGACCCCCGAAAATTCACCCCTCCACTTT. Residues: CASSLGTPENSPLHF.

The chain couples TRBV9 to TRBJ2-3; D possibly uses TRBD1 or TRBD2 (6 bases each). Trimming took 0 bases from V and 6 from J, leaving 14 bases between them. Germline V gene lookup returns CDR1 SGDLS and CDR2 YYNGEE. The CDR3 covers 15 residues. The DNA of the CDR3 is TGTGCCAGCAGCGTAGAGGGGGGCGATTGGGATACGCAGTATTTT. This gives the protein CASSVEGGDWDTQYF.

This rearrangement joins TRBV23-1 to TRBJ2-7, with 7 bases that match TRBD1. TRBV23-1 carries the ORF label, with uncertain function. With 2 bases clipped from V and 4 bases from J, the junction kept 8 bases outside the gene matches. The CDR3 is 15 residues long. The CDR3, as DNA: TGCGCCAGCAGTCAAAGGGAACAGGGGATTTACGAGCAGTACGTC. Translated, it gives CASSQREQGIYEQYV.